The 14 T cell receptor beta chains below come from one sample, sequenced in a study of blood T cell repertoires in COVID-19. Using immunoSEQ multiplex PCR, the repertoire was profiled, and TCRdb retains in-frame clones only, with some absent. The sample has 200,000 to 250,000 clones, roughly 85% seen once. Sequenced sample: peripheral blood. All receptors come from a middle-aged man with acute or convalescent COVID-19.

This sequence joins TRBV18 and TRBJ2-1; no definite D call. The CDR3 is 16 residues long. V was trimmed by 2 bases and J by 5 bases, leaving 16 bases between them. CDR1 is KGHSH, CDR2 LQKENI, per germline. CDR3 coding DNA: TGTGCCAGCTCACCAGCCCGGGTGGTTCAAAACAATGAGCAGTTCTTC. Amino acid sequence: CASSPARVVQNNEQFF.

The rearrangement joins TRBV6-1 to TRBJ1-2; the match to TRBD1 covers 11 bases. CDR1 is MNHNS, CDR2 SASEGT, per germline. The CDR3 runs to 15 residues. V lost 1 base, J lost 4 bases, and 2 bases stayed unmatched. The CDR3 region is CASSEGTGGFYGYTF. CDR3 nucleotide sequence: TGTGCCAGCAGTGAAGGGACAGGGGGCTTCTATGGCTACACCTTC.

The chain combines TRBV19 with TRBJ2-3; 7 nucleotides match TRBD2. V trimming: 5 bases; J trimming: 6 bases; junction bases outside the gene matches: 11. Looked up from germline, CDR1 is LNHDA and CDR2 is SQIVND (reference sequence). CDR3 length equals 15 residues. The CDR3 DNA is TGTGCCAGTAGTGTCCCAGCGGGGCGCCCGGATACGCAGTATTTT. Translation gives CASSVPAGRPDTQYF.

The CDR3 loop reads CASSEAGNQPQHF. The CDR3 DNA is TGTGCCAGCAGTGAAGCCGGCAATCAGCCCCAGCATTTT. This sequence joins TRBV6-1 and TRBJ1-5; unclear D gene. V lost 0 bases to trimming and J lost 2 bases, with 2 bases between them. The V gene's germline CDR1 is MNHNS and CDR2 SASEGT. This CDR3 is 13 amino acids long.

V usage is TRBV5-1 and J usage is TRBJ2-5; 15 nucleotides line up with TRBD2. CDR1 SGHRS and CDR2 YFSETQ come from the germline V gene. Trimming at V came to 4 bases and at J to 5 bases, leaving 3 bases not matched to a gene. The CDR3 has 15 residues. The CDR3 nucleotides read TGCGCCAGCAGCGCCGGGACTAGCGGGGGGGAGACCCAGTACTTC. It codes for CASSAGTSGGETQYF.

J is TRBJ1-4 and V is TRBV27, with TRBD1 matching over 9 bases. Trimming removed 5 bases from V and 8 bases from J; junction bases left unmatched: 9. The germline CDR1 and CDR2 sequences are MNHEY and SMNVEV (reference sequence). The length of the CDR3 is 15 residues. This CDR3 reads CASSEQTGGWEKLFF. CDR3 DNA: TGTGCCAGCAGTGAGCAGACAGGGGGTTGGGAAAAACTGTTTTTT.

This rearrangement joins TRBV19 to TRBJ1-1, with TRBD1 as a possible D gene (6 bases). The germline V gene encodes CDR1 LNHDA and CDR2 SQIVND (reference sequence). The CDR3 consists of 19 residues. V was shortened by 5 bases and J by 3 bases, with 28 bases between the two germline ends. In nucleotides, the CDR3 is TGTGCCAGTAGTGAATCTCCATCGGGGGGCATAATTAAAGACACTGAAGCTTTCTTT. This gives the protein CASSESPSGGIIKDTEAFF. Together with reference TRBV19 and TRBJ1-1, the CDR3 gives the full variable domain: DGGITQSPKYLFRKEGQNVTLSCEQNLNHDAMYWYRQDPGQGLRLIYYSQIVNDFQKGDIAEGYSVSREKKESFPLTVTSAQKNPTAFYLCASSESPSGGIIKDTEAFFGQGTRLTVV.

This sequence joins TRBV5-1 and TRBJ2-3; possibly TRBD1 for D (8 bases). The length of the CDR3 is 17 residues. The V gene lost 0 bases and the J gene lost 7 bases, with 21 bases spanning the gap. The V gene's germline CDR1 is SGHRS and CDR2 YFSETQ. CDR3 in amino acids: CASSLGTGGLNGYTQYF. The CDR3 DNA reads TGCGCCAGCAGCTTGGGCACAGGGGGACTAAACGGGTATACGCAGTATTTT.

This CDR3 is CASRLGRGCEKLFF. The CDR3 DNA sequence: TGTGCAAGTCGCTTAGGCAGGGGTTGTGAAAAACTGTTTTTT. The chain uses TRBV12-2 and TRBJ1-4; whether TRBD1, the table's D call, matches the DNA was not checked. TRBV12-2 is designated a pseudogene. The CDR3 is 14 residues long.

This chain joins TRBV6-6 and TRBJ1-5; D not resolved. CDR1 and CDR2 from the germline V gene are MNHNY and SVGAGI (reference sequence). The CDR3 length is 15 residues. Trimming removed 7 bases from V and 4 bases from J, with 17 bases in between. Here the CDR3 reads CASTSKGATNQPQHF. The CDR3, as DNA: TGTGCCAGCACCTCTAAGGGAGCTACGAATCAGCCCCAGCATTTT.

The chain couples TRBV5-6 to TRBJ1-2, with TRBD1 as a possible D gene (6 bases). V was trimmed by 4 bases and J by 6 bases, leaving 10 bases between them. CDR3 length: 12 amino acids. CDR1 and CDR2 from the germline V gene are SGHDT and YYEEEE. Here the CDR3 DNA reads TGTGCCAGCAGCGCTAACAGGGATGGCTACACCTTC. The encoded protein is CASSANRDGYTF.

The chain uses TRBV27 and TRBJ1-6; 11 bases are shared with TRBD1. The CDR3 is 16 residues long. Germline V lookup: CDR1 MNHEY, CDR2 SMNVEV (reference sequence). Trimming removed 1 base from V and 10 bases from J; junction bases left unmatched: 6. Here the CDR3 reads CASSLFGQGAFSPLHF. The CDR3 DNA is TGTGCCAGCAGTTTATTTGGACAGGGGGCTTTCTCACCCCTCCACTTT.

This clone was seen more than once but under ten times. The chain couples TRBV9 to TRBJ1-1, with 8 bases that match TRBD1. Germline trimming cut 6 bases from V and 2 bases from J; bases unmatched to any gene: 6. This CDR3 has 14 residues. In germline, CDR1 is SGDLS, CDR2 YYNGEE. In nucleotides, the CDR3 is TGTGCCAGCACCCCGGGACAGGCAAACACTGAAGCTTTCTTT. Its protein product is CASTPGQANTEAFF. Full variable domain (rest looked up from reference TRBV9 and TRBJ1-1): DSGVTQTPKHLITATGQRVTLRCSPRSGDLSVYWYQQSLDQGLQFLIQYYNGEERAKGNILERFSAQQFPDLHSELNLSSLELGDSALYFCASTPGQANTEAFFGQGTRLTVV.

The CDR3 DNA follows: TGTGCCAGCAGCTCCCTAGCGGGGTTGCACAATGAGCAGTTCTTC. This encodes CASSSLAGLHNEQFF. This chain uses TRBV7-3 with TRBJ2-1; 9 positions agree with TRBD2. CDR1 is SGHTA, CDR2 FQGTGA, per germline. V lost 4 bases and J lost 5; bases outside the gene matches: 6. This CDR3 is 15 amino acids long.